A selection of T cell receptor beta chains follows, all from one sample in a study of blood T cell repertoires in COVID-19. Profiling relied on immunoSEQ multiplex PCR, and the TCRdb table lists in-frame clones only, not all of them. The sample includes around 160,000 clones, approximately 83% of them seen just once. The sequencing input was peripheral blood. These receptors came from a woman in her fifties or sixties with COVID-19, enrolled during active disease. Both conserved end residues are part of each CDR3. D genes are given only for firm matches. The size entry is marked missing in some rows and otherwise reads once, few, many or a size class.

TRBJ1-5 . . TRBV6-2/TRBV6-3 TGTGCCAGCAGTCCCGTCCCGGGACTAATATGGAGCAATCAGCCCCAGCATTTT CASSPVPGLIWSNQPQHF
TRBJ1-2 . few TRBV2 TGTGCCAGCAGTGTGGACAGTACCATAGGCTACACCTTC CASSVDSTIGYTF
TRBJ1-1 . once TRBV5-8 TGTGCCAGCAGCTTACGGGGAGTGAACACTGAAGCTTTCTTT CASSLRGVNTEAFF
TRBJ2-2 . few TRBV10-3 TGTGCCATCAGGGGGCCTATGACCGGGGAGCTGTTTTTT CAIRGPMTGELFF
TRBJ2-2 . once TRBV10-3 TGTGCCATCAGACCGGGACATCTCGCCGGGGAGCTGTTTTTT CAIRPGHLAGELFF
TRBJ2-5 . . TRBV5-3 TGTGCCAGAAGCTTGCGGGAGACCCAGTACTTC CARSLRETQYF
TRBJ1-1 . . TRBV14 TGTGCCAGCCACGATGCCGAGGGGGCTGAAGCTTTCTTT CASHDAEGAEAFF
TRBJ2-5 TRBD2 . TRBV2 TGTGCCAGCAACGCAAGGACTAGCGGGGGTACGGCCCAGTACTTC CASNARTSGGTAQYF
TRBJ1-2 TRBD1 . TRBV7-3 TGTGCCAGCAGCTTATTTGGACAGGGGGCCTATGGCTACACCTTC CASSLFGQGAYGYTF
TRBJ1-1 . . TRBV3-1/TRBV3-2 TGTGCCAGCAGCCAAGACCGAGCTTTTGAAGCTTTCTTT CASSQDRAFEAFF
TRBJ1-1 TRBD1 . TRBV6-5 TGTGCCAGCAGTTACGGGGGACAGGGGGAATCTGAAGCTTTCTTT CASSYGGQGESEAFF
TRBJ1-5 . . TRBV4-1 TGCGCCAGCAGCCAAGATCTGGTTATCACAGGGCTCAATCAGCCCCAGCATTTT CASSQDLVITGLNQPQHF
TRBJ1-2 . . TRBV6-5 TGTGCCAGCTCCCCCGGAGGTGGAGGCTACACCTTC CASSPGGGGYTF
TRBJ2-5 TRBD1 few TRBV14 TGTGCCAGCAGTTTCGGACAGGCCGGAGAGACCCAGTACTTC CASSFGQAGETQYF
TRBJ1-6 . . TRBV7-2 TGTGCCAGCACCCGCCGAGGGGAGGACCGTAATTCACCCCTCCACTTT CASTRRGEDRNSPLHF
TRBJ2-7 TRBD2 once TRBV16 TGTGCCAGCAGCCAATCTCGGGCGGCGGGGGGTTACTACGAGCAGTACTTC CASSQSRAAGGYYEQYF
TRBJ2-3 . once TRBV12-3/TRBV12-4 TGTGCCAGCAGTGCCCCAGGAGGTACGCAGTATTTT CASSAPGGTQYF
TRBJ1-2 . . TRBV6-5 TGTGCCAGCAAGCAACCCGAGAACTATGGCTACACCTTC CASKQPENYGYTF
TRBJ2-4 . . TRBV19 TGTGCCAGTAGTATAACAGGAGAGCTAGCCAAAAACATTCAGTACTTC CASSITGELAKNIQYF
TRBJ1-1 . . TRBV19 TGTGCCAGTAGTGGGGGGGCCGGTACTGAAGCTTTCTTT CASSGGAGTEAFF
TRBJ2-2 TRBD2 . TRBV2 TGTGCCAGCAGTGACAGCGGGGGGGCCAGCGGGGAGCTGTTTTTT CASSDSGGASGELFF
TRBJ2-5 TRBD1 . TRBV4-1 TGCGCCAGCAGCCAAGGACAGGGGGCTACTGAGACCCAGTACTTC CASSQGQGATETQYF
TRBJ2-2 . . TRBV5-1 TGCGCCAGCAGACGGGGCACCGGGGAGCTGTTTTTT CASRRGTGELFF
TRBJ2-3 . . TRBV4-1 TGCGCCAGCAGCCAACCGGTGGATACGCAGTATTTT CASSQPVDTQYF
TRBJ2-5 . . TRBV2 TGTGCCAGCAGTGAAGGGGGGCTCGGAGAGACCCAGTACTTC CASSEGGLGETQYF
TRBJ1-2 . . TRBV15 TGTGCCACCAGCAGAGATTGGGGGGGAATCCTGCGTACCTATGGCTACACCTTC CATSRDWGGILRTYGYTF
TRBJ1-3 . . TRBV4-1 TGCGCCAGCAGCCAAGATGACAGCTCTGGAAACACCATATATTTT CASSQDDSSGNTIYF
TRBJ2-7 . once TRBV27 TGTGCCAGCAGTCAAATGGGGGCAGGTTCCGAGCAGTACTTC CASSQMGAGSEQYF
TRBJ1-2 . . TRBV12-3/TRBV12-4 TGTGCCAGCAGTTTACAGTATGGCTACACCTTC CASSLQYGYTF
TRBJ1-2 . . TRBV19 TGTGCCAGTACCAACAGGGCGATGTATGGCTACACCTTC CASTNRAMYGYTF
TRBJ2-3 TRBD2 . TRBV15 TGTGCCACCAGCAGGGACACTAGCGGGGGGGGAGGTACGCAGTATTTT CATSRDTSGGGGTQYF
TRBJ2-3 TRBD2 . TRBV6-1 TGTGCCAGCAGTGAAATGATTGGGCGGGGGGGCCCAGATACGCAGTATTTT CASSEMIGRGGPDTQYF
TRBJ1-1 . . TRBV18 TGTGCCAGTCAACGCAGCGGGGCAATGAACACTGAAGCTTTCTTT CASQRSGAMNTEAFF
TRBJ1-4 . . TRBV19 TGTGCCAGTAGTATAGATCTCGGGGTTCGAGAAAAACTGTTTTTT CASSIDLGVREKLFF
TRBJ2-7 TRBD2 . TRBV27 TGTGCCAGCAGTCTTGGGGCTAGCGGGGTGGATGAGCAGTACTTC CASSLGASGVDEQYF
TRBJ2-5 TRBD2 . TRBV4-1 TGCGCCAGCAGTGTCAGCGGGGGGGCCTATCAGACCCAGTACTTC CASSVSGGAYQTQYF
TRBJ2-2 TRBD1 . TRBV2 TGTGCCAGCCTAAACAGGGGGCCGTCCGGGGAGCTGTTTTTT CASLNRGPSGELFF
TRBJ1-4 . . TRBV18 TGTGCCAGCTCGGCCGATACCTCAACTAATGAAAAACTGTTTTTT CASSADTSTNEKLFF
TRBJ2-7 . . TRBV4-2 TGTGCCAGCAGCCCCTCAGGAATATCTGACGAGCAGTACTTC CASSPSGISDEQYF
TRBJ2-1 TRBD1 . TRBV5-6 TGTGCCAGCAGCCCCAGGGGGTTATCCTACAATGAGCAGTTCTTC CASSPRGLSYNEQFF
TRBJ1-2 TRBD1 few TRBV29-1 TGCAGCGGTGTGACAGGGCCGGGGAGCGATGACTACACCTTC CSGVTGPGSDDYTF
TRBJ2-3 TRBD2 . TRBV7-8 TGTGCCAGCAGCCTCCCGTCTGGGGGGGTGAAACCTAGCACAGATACGCAGTATTTT CASSLPSGGVKPSTDTQYF
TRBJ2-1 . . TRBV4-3 TGCGCCAGCAGCCAAATCGCAGGGATTGAGCAGTTCTTC CASSQIAGIEQFF
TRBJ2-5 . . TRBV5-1 TGCGCCAGCAGCCCCGAGGGTCCGACGAGCCGGGAGACCCAGTACTTC CASSPEGPTSRETQYF
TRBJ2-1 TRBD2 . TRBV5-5 TGTGCCAGCAGCCATATTTCCGGGACTAGCGGGGGGTCCTACAATGAGCAGTTCTTC CASSHISGTSGGSYNEQFF
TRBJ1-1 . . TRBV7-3 TGTGCCAGCAGCCGCGAGGCCGAGAACACTGAAGCTTTCTTT CASSREAENTEAFF
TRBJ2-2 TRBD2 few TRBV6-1 TGTGCCAGCAGTGAACTAGCGGGGGGGCCCGGGGAGCTGTTTTTT CASSELAGGPGELFF
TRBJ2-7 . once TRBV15 TGTGCCACCAGTAGGGAGAAAGGGATTTACTACGAGCAGTACTTC CATSREKGIYYEQYF
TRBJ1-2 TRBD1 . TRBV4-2 TGTGCCAGCACCCAGGGGGGGGGAGGCTACACCTTC CASTQGGGGYTF
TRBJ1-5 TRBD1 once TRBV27 TGTGCCAGCAGTTTATTAGGGGGCACTCAGCCCCAGCATTTT CASSLLGGTQPQHF
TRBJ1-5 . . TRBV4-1 TGCGCCAGCAGCCTACAGGAAGCTAGCAATCAGCCCCAGCATTTT CASSLQEASNQPQHF
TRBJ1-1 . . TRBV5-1 TGCGCCAGCAGCCCGCCGGGACAATGGAACACTGAAGCTTTCTTT CASSPPGQWNTEAFF